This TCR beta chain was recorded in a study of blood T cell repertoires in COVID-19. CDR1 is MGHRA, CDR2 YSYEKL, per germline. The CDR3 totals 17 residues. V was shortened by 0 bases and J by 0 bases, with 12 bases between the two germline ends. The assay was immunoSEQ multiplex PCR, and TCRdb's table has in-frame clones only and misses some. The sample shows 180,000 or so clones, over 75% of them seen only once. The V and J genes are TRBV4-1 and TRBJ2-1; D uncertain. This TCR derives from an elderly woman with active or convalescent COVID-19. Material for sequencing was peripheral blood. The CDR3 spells CASSQDPRRSSYNEQFF. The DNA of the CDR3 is TGCGCCAGCAGCCAAGATCCTAGGCGGAGCTCCTACAATGAGCAGTTCTTC.